Below are 16 T cell receptor beta chains sequenced from a single sample in a study of T cells in Graves' hyperthyroidism and ophthalmopathy. TCR beta CDR3 region amplification was performed from RNA transcripts. The TCR CDR3 first-round RT-PCR relied on the HTBI primer set. TCRdb passed the multiplex PCR reads through MiXCR, listing each CDR3 protein once. The sample has about 570,000 distinct CDR3 sequences; approximately 44% are singletons. The sample was peripheral blood or thyroid tissue (not recorded which). These receptors were taken from an adult woman with Graves' disease, either hyperthyroidism or ophthalmopathy (not recorded which).

The gene calls are TRBV6-1 and TRBJ2-7, with no clear D. Trimming pared 8 bases from V and 0 bases from J, leaving 14 bases between. This CDR3 is built from 14 residues. Germline V gene lookup returns CDR1 MNHNS and CDR2 SASEGT. The CDR3 is CASGRHQDSYEQYF. CDR3 nucleotides: TGTGCCAGCGGTCGGCACCAAGACTCCTACGAGCAGTACTTC.

In the case of this clonotype: Given a much more abundant clone one base away, this may be a read error. The V call is TRBV7-8, the J call TRBJ1-2; 7 bases agree with TRBD1. The CDR3 has 14 residues. CDR1 SGHVS and CDR2 FQNEAQ come from the germline V gene. The CDR3 spells CASRHRDRDYGHTF. CDR3 in DNA: TGTGCCAGCAGGCACCGGGACAGAGACTATGGCCACACCTTC.

J is TRBJ1-5 and V is TRBV20-1, with 8 bases aligning to TRBD1. From germline, CDR1 is DFQATT and CDR2 SNEGSKA (reference sequence). V trimming: 3 bases; J trimming: 4 bases; junction bases outside the gene matches: 11. This CDR3 spans 16 amino acids. This chain's CDR3 is CSARTGAGNPNQPQHF. The DNA of the CDR3 is TGCAGTGCTAGGACAGGGGCAGGAAACCCAAATCAGCCCCAGCATTTT.

The sample holds a few counts of this clonotype. This sequence joins TRBV29-1 and TRBJ2-5, with D hard to call. The CDR3 totals 13 residues. Deletions cut 4 bases from V and 4 bases from J, with 13 bases between. CDR1 is SQVTM and CDR2 is ANQGSEA in the germline V gene. CDR3 bases: TGCAGCGTTGGCGTGGGTCAGCGAGAGACCCAGTACTTC. Amino acid sequence: CSVGVGQRETQYF.

This clonotype has just a few counts. This could be a read error, since a much larger clone is one nucleotide away. The chain links TRBV12-3 or TRBV12-4 to TRBJ1-4, with no clear D. The CDR3 covers 14 residues. The V end lost 5 bases, the J end lost 1 base, and 8 bases lay between the germline ends. The CDR3 protein is CASSEYLTNEKLFF. The CDR3 bases are TGTGCCAGCAGTGAGTACTTAACTAATGAAAAACTGTTTTTT.

The V and J genes are TRBV2 and TRBJ1-2, with TRBD1 identical over 7 bases. The V segment lost 3 bases and the J segment 8 bases; nucleotides outside the gene matches: 6. This CDR3 region has 13 residues. Per germline, CDR1 SNHLY and CDR2 FYNNEI. The CDR3 DNA reads as TGTGCCAGCAGTGACGAAAAGGGACAGGGCTACACCTTC. This encodes CASSDEKGQGYTF.

Ten or more counts support this clonotype. The V and J genes are TRBV28 and TRBJ1-2, with no clear D. Deletions cut 3 bases from V and 4 bases from J, with 9 bases between. The CDR3 consists of 13 residues. Germline CDR1 and CDR2: MDHEN and SYDVKM. CDR3 DNA: TGTGCCAGCAGTTTCGGCGGCGCCTATGGCTACACCTTC. Translation: CASSFGGAYGYTF.

This clonotype was observed a handful of times. This CDR3 reads CSAAGTSGAGQETQYF. The DNA for the CDR3 is TGCAGTGCGGCCGGGACTAGCGGGGCAGGTCAAGAGACCCAGTACTTC. V usage is TRBV20-1 and J usage is TRBJ2-5, with 13 positions matching TRBD2. The CDR3 extends over 16 amino acids. V trimming: 6 bases; J trimming: 2 bases; junction bases outside the gene matches: 9. Germline V lookup: CDR1 DFQATT, CDR2 SNEGSKA (reference sequence).

The V gene is TRBV12-3 or TRBV12-4, the J gene TRBJ1-1; TRBD1 aligns across 7 bases. After removal of 8 bases from V and 7 bases from J, the junction contained 13 bases not matched to a gene. The CDR3 totals 14 residues. CDR3 region: CASSGGSGILEAFF. In DNA, the CDR3 is TGTGCCAGCTCAGGGGGAAGCGGGATACTTGAAGCTTTCTTT.

The chain couples TRBV5-1 to TRBJ2-2, with TRBD1 identical over 7 bases. CDR1 is SGHRS and CDR2 is YFSETQ in the germline V gene. This CDR3 spans 10 amino acids. After removal of 2 bases from V and 17 bases from J, the junction contained 3 bases not matched to a gene. CDR3 DNA sequence: TGCGCCAGCAGCTTAGGGGGCTGTTTTTTT. It translates to CASSLGGCFF.

About this clonotype itself: At one end, the junction sequence differs from germline, possibly due to a read error. V is TRBV2 and J is TRBJ2-7; tentative D call: TRBD2 (5 bases). From germline, CDR1 is SNHLY and CDR2 FYNNEI. This CDR3 region has 15 residues. CDR3 amino acids: CASSQVGSATYEQYF. The CDR3 nucleotides read TGCGCCAGCAGCCAAGTTGGTAGCGCAACCTACGAGCAGTACTTC.

This clonotype has ten or more counts. The rearrangement uses TRBV4-1 and TRBJ1-2; D is undetermined. Per the germline V gene, CDR1 is MGHRA and CDR2 is YSYEKL. The CDR3 consists of 15 residues. Trimming stripped 6 bases from V and 2 bases from J, with 16 bases between. The CDR3 sequence is CASSRLTSRNYGYTF. The CDR3 DNA is TGCGCCAGCAGTAGGCTTACCTCCCGAAACTATGGCTACACCTTC.

J is TRBJ1-5 and V is TRBV19, with 7 bases lining up with TRBD1. The CDR3 runs 17 residues. Germline assignment: CDR1 LNHDA and CDR2 SQIVND (reference sequence). Unmatched junction bases numbered 10, after V lost 2 bases and J lost 3 bases. This CDR3 reads CASSIPHRGRSNQPQHF. Here the CDR3 DNA reads TGTGCCAGTAGTATACCCCACAGGGGCCGATCCAATCAGCCCCAGCATTTT.

This clonotype was recorded many times. The V call is TRBV4-1, the J call TRBJ1-2; 10 bases are a match to TRBD1. The CDR3 loop spans 16 amino acids. V shed 1 base, J shed 8 bases, and the junction held 10 bases outside the gene matches. Germline assignment: CDR1 MGHRA and CDR2 YSYEKL. The CDR3 region is CASSQVGRQGAKGYTF. In DNA, the CDR3 is TGCGCCAGCAGCCAAGTGGGGCGACAGGGGGCCAAAGGCTACACCTTC.

There are many counts of this clonotype. The chain combines TRBV20-1 with TRBJ1-1; 9 positions match TRBD1. Trimming took 3 bases from V and 4 from J; bases not matched to a gene: 9. The CDR3 has 15 residues. In germline, CDR1 is DFQATT, CDR2 SNEGSKA (reference sequence). The CDR3 sequence is CSARVTGTGFTEAFF. The DNA of the CDR3 is TGCAGTGCTAGGGTAACCGGGACAGGGTTCACTGAAGCTTTCTTT.

J is TRBJ2-2 and V is TRBV15; D gene ambiguous. This CDR3 has 16 amino acids. V lost 3 bases and J lost 7, with 18 bases in between. Germline lookup yields CDR1 LNHNV and CDR2 YYDKDF (reference sequence). Here the CDR3 DNA reads TGTGCCACCAGCAGCACCCACCGTGGAACGGGCGGGGAGCTGTTTTTT. Its translation: CATSSTHRGTGGELFF.